These 5 T cell receptor beta chains were sequenced from one sample in a study of blood T cell repertoires in COVID-19. The table came from immunoSEQ multiplex PCR; TCRdb's copy has only in-frame clones and leaves some out. This table holds approximately 210,000 clones, around 90% found once. Sequenced material: PBMCs or T cells enriched from blood (not recorded which). These receptors were taken from a woman in her fifties or sixties with acute COVID-19.

The CDR3 bases are TGTGCCATCAGGGGGGGACTAGCGGAATTCACAGATACGCAGTATTTT. Amino acids: CAIRGGLAEFTDTQYF. V and J are TRBV10-3 and TRBJ2-3, with 11 bases identical to TRBD2. V gave up 6 bases and J gave up 2 bases; unmatched junction bases: 7. Germline V gives CDR1 ENHRY, CDR2 SYGVKD. The CDR3 contains 16 residues.

This sequence joins TRBV29-1 and TRBJ1-1, with TRBD1 matching 8 bases. V was clipped by 3 bases and J by 5 bases; unmatched bases: 2. The CDR3 is 12 residues long. Germline CDR1 reads SQVTM; CDR2 reads ANQGSEA. CDR3 sequence: CSVEQGATEAFF. CDR3 sequence (DNA): TGCAGCGTTGAGCAGGGGGCAACTGAAGCTTTCTTT.

The CDR3 DNA follows: TGCGCCAGCAGCTTGGCCAGGGTTAACTATGGCTACACCTTC. As protein: CASSLARVNYGYTF. The rearrangement uses TRBV5-1 and TRBJ1-2; possibly TRBD1 for D (5 bases). The V and J ends lost 0 bases and 1 base respectively, with 7 bases between them. CDR1 is SGHRS and CDR2 is YFSETQ in the germline V gene. The CDR3 runs to 14 residues. Together with reference TRBV5-1 and TRBJ1-2, the CDR3 gives the full variable domain: KAGVTQTPRYLIKTRGQQVTLSCSPISGHRSVSWYQQTPGQGLQFLFEYFSETQRNKGNFPGRFSGRQFSNSRSEMNVSTLELGDSALYLCASSLARVNYGYTFGSGTRLTVV.

The chain links TRBV28 to TRBJ2-2; D might be TRBD1 (8 bases). The V end was cut by 7 bases, the J end by 6 bases, with 15 bases between. The CDR3 runs to 14 residues. Germline values: CDR1 MDHEN, CDR2 SYDVKM. DNA of the CDR3: TGTGCCAGCATCACAGGGGGGGCCGCCGGGGAGCTGTTTTTT. This encodes CASITGGAAGELFF.

V gene TRBV6-5 combines with J gene TRBJ2-4; 10 bases are shared with TRBD2. The CDR3 covers 15 residues. Unmatched junction bases numbered 8, after V lost 6 bases and J lost 6 bases. CDR1 MNHEY and CDR2 SVGAGI come from the germline V gene. The CDR3 sequence is CASSSLAGEGNIQYF. The CDR3 DNA reads as TGTGCCAGCAGCAGCCTAGCGGGAGAGGGAAACATTCAGTACTTC.